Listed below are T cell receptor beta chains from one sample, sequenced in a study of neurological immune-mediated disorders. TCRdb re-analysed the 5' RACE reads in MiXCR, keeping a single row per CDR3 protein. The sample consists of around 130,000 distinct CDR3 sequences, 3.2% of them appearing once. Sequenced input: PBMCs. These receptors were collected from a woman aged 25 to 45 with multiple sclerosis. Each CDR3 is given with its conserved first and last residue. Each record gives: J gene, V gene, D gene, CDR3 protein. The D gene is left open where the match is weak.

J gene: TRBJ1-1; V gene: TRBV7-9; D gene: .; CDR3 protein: CASSSSMTTDNTEAFF
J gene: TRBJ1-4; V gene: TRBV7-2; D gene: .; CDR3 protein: CASSLITRGYNEKLFF
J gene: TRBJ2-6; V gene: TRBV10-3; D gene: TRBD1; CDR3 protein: CAISMDRSSGANVLTF
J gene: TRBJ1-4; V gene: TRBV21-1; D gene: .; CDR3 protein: CASSRPRKREKLFF
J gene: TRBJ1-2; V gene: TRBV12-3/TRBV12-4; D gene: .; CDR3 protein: CASSFVVDYGYTF
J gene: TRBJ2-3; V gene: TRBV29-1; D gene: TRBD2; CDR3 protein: CSVQGLATHVDTQYF
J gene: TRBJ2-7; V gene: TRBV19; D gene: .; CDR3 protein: CASSQWGGSYEQYF
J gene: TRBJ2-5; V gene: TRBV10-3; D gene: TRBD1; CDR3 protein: CAISTGTGGRETQYF
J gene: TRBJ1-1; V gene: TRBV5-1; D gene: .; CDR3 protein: CASSSQTEFLNTEAFF
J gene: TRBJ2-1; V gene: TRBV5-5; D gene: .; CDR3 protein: CASSLARVPWDEQSF
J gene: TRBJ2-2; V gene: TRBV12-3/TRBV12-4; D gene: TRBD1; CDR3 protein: CASSLAGTAAELFF
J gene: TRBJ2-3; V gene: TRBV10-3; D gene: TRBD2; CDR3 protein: CAVTSGRAPTDTQYF
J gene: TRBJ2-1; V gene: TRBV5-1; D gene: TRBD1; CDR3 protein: CASSPRTGTFYNEQFF
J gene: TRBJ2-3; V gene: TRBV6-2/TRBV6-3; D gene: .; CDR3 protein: CASSHAADTQYF
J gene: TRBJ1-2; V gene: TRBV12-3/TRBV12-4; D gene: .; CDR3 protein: CASSLDGIYGYTF
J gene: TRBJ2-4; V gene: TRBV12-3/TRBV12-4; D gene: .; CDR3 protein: CASSLGGGAKNIQYF
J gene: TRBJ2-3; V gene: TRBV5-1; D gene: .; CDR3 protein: CASSPYRSPGADTQYF
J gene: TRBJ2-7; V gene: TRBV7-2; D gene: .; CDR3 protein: CASSPRSRSSYEQYF
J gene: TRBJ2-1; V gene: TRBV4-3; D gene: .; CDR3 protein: CASSQDAGSYNEQFF
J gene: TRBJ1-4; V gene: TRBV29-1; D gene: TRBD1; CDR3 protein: CSVWTGGNEKLFF
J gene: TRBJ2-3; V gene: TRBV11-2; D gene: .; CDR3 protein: CASSLGTQPTDTQYF
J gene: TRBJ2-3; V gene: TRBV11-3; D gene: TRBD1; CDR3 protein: CASSLGRGRTQYF
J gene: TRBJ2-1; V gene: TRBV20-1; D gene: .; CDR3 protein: CSASTANEQFF
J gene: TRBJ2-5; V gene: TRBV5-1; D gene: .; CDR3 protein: CASSFGRGNGETQYF
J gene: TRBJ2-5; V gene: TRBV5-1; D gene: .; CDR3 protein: CASSLDRVETQYF
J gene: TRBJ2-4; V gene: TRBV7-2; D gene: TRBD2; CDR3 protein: CASSFTPIGRDIQYF
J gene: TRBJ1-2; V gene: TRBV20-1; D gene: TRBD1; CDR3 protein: CSASAQGLGGYTF
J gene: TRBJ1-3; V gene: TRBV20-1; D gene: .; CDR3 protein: CSAQTSISGNTIYF
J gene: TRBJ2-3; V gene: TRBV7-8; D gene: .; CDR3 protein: CASSKGISSPYSTDTQYF
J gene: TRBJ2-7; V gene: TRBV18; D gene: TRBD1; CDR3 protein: CASSPGTGPHEQYF
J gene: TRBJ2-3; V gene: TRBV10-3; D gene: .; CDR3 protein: CAISESVVVDTQYF
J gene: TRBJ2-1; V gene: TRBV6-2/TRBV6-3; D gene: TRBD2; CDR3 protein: CASSSPAGGAFNEQFF
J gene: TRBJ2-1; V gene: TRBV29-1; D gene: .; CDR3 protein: CSGGWAGNEQFF
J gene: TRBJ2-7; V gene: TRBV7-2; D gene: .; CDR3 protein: CASSYPSGHEQYF
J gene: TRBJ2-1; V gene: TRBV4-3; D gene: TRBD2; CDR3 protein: CASSQVTGGPYEQFF
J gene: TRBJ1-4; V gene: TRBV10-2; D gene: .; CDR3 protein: CASKSRASNEKLFF
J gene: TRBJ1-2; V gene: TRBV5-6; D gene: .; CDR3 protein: CASSWTSGTPYGYTF
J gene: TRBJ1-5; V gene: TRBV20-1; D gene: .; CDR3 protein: CSASSGLQVQHF
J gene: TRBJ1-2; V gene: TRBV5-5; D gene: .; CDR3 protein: CASRASRDNYGYTF
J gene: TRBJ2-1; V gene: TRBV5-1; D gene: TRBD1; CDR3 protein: CASSSTTGAGEQFF
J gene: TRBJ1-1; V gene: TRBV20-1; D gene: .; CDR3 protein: CSARDYQERMAGTEAFF